This entry features one T cell receptor (beta chain) sequence. In this sample, this clonotype turned up a few times. Its antigen remains undetermined. No base-level quality is on record; no much larger clone is a single base apart. This entry belongs to a study of T-cell memory formation after mild COVID-19 (dated by TCRdb to the early 2020s). Looking at the study overall: TCR sequence clusters from the two donors were largely donor specific. In two donors, T-cell clones that expanded and contracted after mild COVID-19 were followed by sequencing TCRalpha and TCRbeta repertoires longitudinally. Two young, previously healthy adult volunteers made up the cohort, one male and one female. What the research found in general, with its limitations: Contracting CD4+ clones were found mainly in CM and EM memory subsets, while CD8+ clones were enriched in EMRA. Balanced CD4/CD8 phenotypes were observed for clones contracting from day 15 to 85, whereas a bias towards CD4+ was observed for a second wave of clones expanding from day 15 to 37. Some responding clones were found in pre-infection memory, which suggests that pre-existing cross-reactive memory T cells took part in the SARS-CoV-2 response. The second-wave clones that peaked on day 37 were not confirmed to be SARS-CoV-2 specific. Only a couple of mild cases were covered by the study, and larger cohorts that include severe cases with pre-infection samples were considered necessary.

Ficoll-Paque density gradient centrifugation was the method used to isolate PBMCs. Reads for this sample came from an Illumina NovaSeq 6000. TCRalpha and TCRbeta cDNA libraries were built by 5'RACE with constant-segment primers, adding sample barcodes and unique molecular identifiers. Trizol reagent was used to extract RNA from every sample. Libraries were amplified in two PCR steps, with a second sample barcode and Illumina TruSeq adapters added in the second step. Libraries were sequenced on an Illumina NovaSeq with 2 x 150 bp paired-end reads. Regarding the original processing steps: With migec v1.2.7, reads were demultiplexed and then collapsed into UMI-guided consensus sequences. Using mixcr v2.1.11, UMI consensuses were aligned to TRA and TRB V and J templates and then assembled into clonotypes. Expanded or contracted clonotypes were those called significant by both edgeR and NoisET, with noise models trained on biological replicates. edgeR calls used a false discovery rate-adjusted p below 0.01 and a log2 fold-change threshold of 1. PCA with hierarchical clustering of max-normalized trajectories of the 1000 most abundant clonotypes was used as exploratory dynamics analysis. Separately sequenced CD4+ and CD8+ repertoires were used to assign the CD4 or CD8 phenotype of responding clones. The public reads were reanalyzed by TCRdb: fastp trimming at Q25, MiXCR alignment, in-frame beta chains only. Every entry covers one CDR3 protein and lists the most common genes and DNA from its rows. The V and J calls shown here were made by TCRdb, not taken from the authors' results. For this sample there are 180,000 or so distinct CDR3 sequences; 11% appear just once. The ten largest clones add up to roughly 3.8% of the sample.

There are 13 amino acids in the CDR3, from cysteine to phenylalanine inclusive. The read is trimmed to its CDR3 DNA, 39 bases read in frame from base 1. CDR1 is given as MNHNY and CDR2 as SVGAGI, both from the germline V gene (reference sequence). The V end loses 5 bases and the J end loses 8 bases, and a stretch of 15 bases separates them. The sequenced sample consisted of PBMCs or a T cell subset sorted from them (not recorded which). The sequence derives from a man aged 18-30 years who had mild COVID-19 (a few samples of this study predate the infection). The sample titles of this study are shuffled in the database, so cell type and time point are left out; the donor was told from shared clones. Recombination linked TRBV6-6 to TRBJ1-2, with no reliable assignment of the D segment. The nucleotides are TGTGCCAGCAGTCTCGACCCCGGGAGGGGCTACACCTTC. This yields the protein CASSLDPGRGYTF.